This T cell receptor (beta chain) was sequenced during a study of human T cells and chemical hapten exposure. About the research overall: Donors were sensitized with 2% DPC on the upper inner arm. Among samples, TCR yields varied mainly because of small differences in pooled library volume.

General study findings and limits: TCRs above 1 in 1000 frequency did not change with DPC sensitization.

Time point indicated: pre-sensitization, week 0. As for treatment: therapeutic diphenylcyclopropenone sensitization with weekly scalp DPC. Unique molecular identifiers were linked by the library to individual cDNA molecules. A single record per CDR3 protein comes from TCRdb applying MiXCR to the RACE reads. The sample has 87,000 or so distinct CDR3 sequences, around 9.6% seen once; the top ten hold approximately 3.9%. About this clonotype itself: The antigen is unknown.

The CDR3 runs to 13 residues. The germline gives CDR1 MGHRA, CDR2 YSYEKL. The V and J ends lost 3 bases and 7 bases respectively, with 10 bases between them. The starting material was whole blood, obtained in connection with sensitization to the hapten diphenylcyclopropenone (DPC). The chain combines TRBV4-1 with TRBJ2-1; no definite D call. The sequence was obtained from a woman in her 40s with alopecia areata. Some clones in this sample may be carry-over from other donors' samples. CDR3 amino acids: CASSHWEGNEQFF. As DNA, the CDR3 is TGCGCCAGCAGCCACTGGGAAGGGAATGAGCAGTTCTTC.